This TCR beta chain appears in the sequencing data of a study of blood T cell repertoires in COVID-19. CDR1 and CDR2 (germline): LNHNV, YYDKDF (reference sequence). The CDR3 extends over 13 amino acids. The germline V and J ends were trimmed by 8 bases and 1 base, with 9 bases remaining between them. Seattle-derived patients entered the study during active infection and were followed longitudinally. Clones were read by immunoSEQ multiplex PCR, and TCRdb kept only the in-frame ones, dropping some. The table includes 300,000 to 400,000 clones, almost 90% detected once. This receptor was taken from a woman aged 30 to 39 with COVID-19, enrolled during active disease. Sequenced input: peripheral blood. The chain recombines TRBV15 with TRBJ2-1, with a tentative D call TRBD1 (6 bases). CDR3 nucleotide sequence: TGTGCCACCGGGGGCAGATCCTACAATGAGCAGTTCTTC. Residues: CATGGRSYNEQFF.